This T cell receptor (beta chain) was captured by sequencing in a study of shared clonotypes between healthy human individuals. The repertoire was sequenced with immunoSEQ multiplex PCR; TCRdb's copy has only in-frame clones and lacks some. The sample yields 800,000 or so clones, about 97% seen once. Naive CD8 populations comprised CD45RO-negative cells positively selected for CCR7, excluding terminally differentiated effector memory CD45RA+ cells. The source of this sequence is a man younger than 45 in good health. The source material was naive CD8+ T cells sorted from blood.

The CDR3 bases are TGTGCCAGCAGCTTGGAGGTCAGCGGAACCTTACGGGGGAATGAGCAGTTCTTC. It yields the protein CASSLEVSGTLRGNEQFF. This chain joins TRBV5-4 and TRBJ2-1, with D possibly matching TRBD2 (6 bases). Per the germline V gene, CDR1 is SGHNT and CDR2 is YYREEE (reference sequence). Trimming cost V 0 bases and J 7 bases, with 23 bases left between them. The length of the CDR3 is 18 residues.